This T cell receptor (beta chain) was sequenced in a study of Ad26.COV2.S vaccination and SARS-CoV-2 variants. The germline CDR1 and CDR2 sequences are LGHNA and YNFKEQ. V was shortened by 4 bases and J by 7 bases, with 14 bases between the two germline ends. This CDR3 has 14 residues. The treatment denotes: about 20 received Ad26.COV2.S at low or high dose, single or two shots; roughly five received placebo; per-sample allocation not given. Day 63 after the first vaccine or placebo injection was the time point for sampling. The repertoire was sequenced with immunoSEQ multiplex PCR; TCRdb's copy has only in-frame clones and lacks some. The data contain under 400,000 clones, roughly 87% of them singletons.

The TCR was taken from a person aged 18-60 years who received the Ad26.COV2.S COVID-19 vaccine or a placebo. Material: peripheral blood, obtained in a trial of Ad26.COV2.S vaccine versus placebo. The chain employs TRBV4-2 and TRBJ1-5, with no clear D. In DNA, the CDR3 is TGTGCCAGCAGCCTCACAAGGACGGGACAGCCCCAGCATTTT. It is translated as CASSLTRTGQPQHF.